This TCR beta chain was captured in a study of human CD8 memory T cell subsets. Researchers made TCR beta libraries via UMI-labeled 5' RACE. In the original workflow: Libraries were built for TCR beta, and each one held between about 2,900 and 18,000 functional CDR3 beta clonotypes. TCRdb processed the 5' RACE reads again and assigns one entry to each CDR3 protein, with no DNA. These V and J calls rely on TCRdb rather than the paper's analysis. The repertoire table contains fewer than 20,000 distinct CDR3 sequences. Germline loops: CDR1 SGHRS, CDR2 YFSETQ. The CDR3 spans 15 residues. Judged by frequency, this clonotype is medium-sized. Total RNA was taken from approximately 140,000 sorted CD8+ T cells, in duplicate, per subset.

Sequencing was carried out using CD8+ T cells from PBMCs. This TCR derives from a human donor in good health. V and J are TRBV5-1 and TRBJ2-2; the D gene TCRdb calls, TRBD1, cannot be checked with no DNA. CDR3 region: CASSLQGGHTGELFF.